These 12 T cell receptor beta chains were sequenced from one sample in a study of cytomegalovirus exposure and HLA in healthy donors. With 60 Vbeta and 13 Jbeta primers, the PCR was carried out. TCRdb's table, derived via immunoSEQ multiplex PCR, lists solely in-frame clones and lacks some. The sample carries 150,000 to 200,000 clones, roughly three quarters recorded once. Sequenced material: PBMCs. The receptors were sampled from a man aged 35 to 55 in good health and CMV-seropositive.

V usage is TRBV25-1 and J usage is TRBJ2-7, with TRBD1 as a possible D gene (6 bases). CDR1 and CDR2 (germline): MGHDK, SYGVNS. CDR3 length: 14 amino acids. V was pared by 3 bases and J by 2 bases, with 11 bases between. The CDR3 protein is CASSDPDRTYEQYF. The CDR3 nucleotides are TGTGCCAGCAGTGACCCCGACAGGACCTACGAGCAGTACTTC.

The chain uses TRBV9 and TRBJ1-4, with no clear D. The CDR3 runs 14 residues. Germline lookup yields CDR1 SGDLS and CDR2 YYNGEE. The V and J ends lost 3 bases and 2 bases respectively, with 8 bases between them. The CDR3 coding sequence is TGTGCCAGCAGCGCTACAGCCACTAATGAAAAACTGTTTTTT. Translated: CASSATATNEKLFF.

The chain joins TRBV6-5 to TRBJ1-1, with TRBD1 as a possible D gene (5 bases). This CDR3 contains 11 residues. Trimming shortened V by 7 bases and J by 11 bases, and 14 bases separated the two germline ends. The germline V gene encodes CDR1 MNHEY and CDR2 SVGAGI. CDR3 coding DNA: TGTGCCAGCATTCACCGGGGGGGGGCTTTCTTT. Protein: CASIHRGGAFF.

This clone came up once. The rearrangement joins TRBV5-1 to TRBJ1-1; TRBD1 aligns across 8 bases. V lost 1 base and J lost 5; bases outside the gene matches: 4. This CDR3 spans 14 amino acids. Per the germline V gene, CDR1 is SGHRS and CDR2 is YFSETQ. The CDR3 sequence is CASSLQGAGTEAFF. The DNA of the CDR3 is TGCGCCAGCAGCTTGCAGGGGGCAGGAACTGAAGCTTTCTTT.

This clone has more than one count but fewer than ten. The V and J genes are TRBV6-5 and TRBJ1-2, with TRBD1 matching over 11 bases. The CDR3 is made up of 15 amino acids. V was clipped by 3 bases and J by 7 bases; unmatched bases: 7. Per the germline V gene, CDR1 is MNHEY and CDR2 is SVGAGI. Written as DNA, the CDR3 is TGTGCCAGCAGTTATTCCGGACAGGGGGCTTTTGGCTACACCTTC. It codes for CASSYSGQGAFGYTF.

V is TRBV5-6 and J is TRBJ1-1, with D possibly TRBD1 on 6 matching bases. The CDR3 runs 12 residues. Looked up from germline, CDR1 is SGHDT and CDR2 is YYEEEE. The germline V and J ends were trimmed by 2 bases and 8 bases, with 10 bases remaining between them. In DNA, the CDR3 is TGTGCCAGCAGCTTACAGGGTCCCGAAGCTTTCTTT. As protein: CASSLQGPEAFF.

This chain joins TRBV4-3 and TRBJ2-7; tentative D call: TRBD1 (7 bases). This CDR3 spans 15 amino acids. V lost 1 base and J 2 bases, leaving 12 bases between the germline ends. Germline V gene sequence: CDR1 LGHNA, CDR2 YSLEER. The CDR3 sequence: CASSQVGGTAYEQYF. For the CDR3, the DNA is TGCGCCAGCAGCCAAGTTGGGGGGACAGCCTACGAGCAGTACTTC.

The V gene is TRBV27, the J gene TRBJ2-1, with TRBD1 matching over 8 bases. The germline CDR1 and CDR2 sequences are MNHEY and SMNVEV (reference sequence). This CDR3 region has 13 residues. Trimming at V came to 8 bases and at J to 6 bases, leaving 6 bases not matched to a gene. CDR3 protein: CASRDRIFNEQFF. The CDR3, as DNA: TGTGCCAGCCGGGACAGGATTTTCAATGAGCAGTTCTTC.

The rearrangement uses TRBV19 and TRBJ1-1, with D possibly being TRBD1 (5 bases). CDR3 length equals 15 residues. The V end was cut by 2 bases, the J end by 4 bases, with 14 bases between. Looked up from germline, CDR1 is LNHDA and CDR2 is SQIVND (reference sequence). CDR3 in DNA: TGTGCCAGTAGTATATCGGGGGGACTGGGCACTGAAGCTTTCTTT. It translates to CASSISGGLGTEAFF.

This clone came up a few times. At one of its ends the junction is not consistent with the germline gene, which may arise from a read error. The chain links TRBV7-7 to TRBJ2-2, with D maybe TRBD1 (6 bases). CDR3 size: 13 residues. The germline V gene has CDR1 SSHAT and CDR2 FNYEAQ (reference sequence). CDR3 nucleotide sequence: TGTGCTAGCAGCATACAGGGCACCGGGGAGCTGTTTTTT. It codes for CASSIQGTGELFF.

This chain uses TRBV4-1 with TRBJ1-5, with TRBD1 as a possible D gene (5 bases). Looked up from germline, CDR1 is MGHRA and CDR2 is YSYEKL. This CDR3 has 15 amino acids. V lost 1 base and J 7 bases, leaving 14 bases between the germline ends. The CDR3 coding sequence is TGCGCCAGCAGCCAAGGGGGCCAGGGAGGCCAGCCCCAGCATTTT. Residues: CASSQGGQGGQPQHF.

V usage is TRBV5-4 and J usage is TRBJ2-5, with D perhaps matching TRBD1 (6 bases). The CDR3 loop spans 12 amino acids. The V gene's germline CDR1 is SGHNT and CDR2 YYREEE (reference sequence). The V gene lost 4 bases and the J gene lost 11 bases, with 15 bases spanning the gap. CDR3 region: CASSAYREEQYF. The CDR3 nucleotides read TGTGCCAGCAGCGCATACAGGGAAGAGCAGTACTTC.